The 32 T cell receptor beta chains listed next were all sequenced from one sample in a study of identical twins. TCRdb re-analysed the 5' RACE reads in MiXCR, keeping a single row per CDR3 protein. The profile shows roughly 750,000 distinct CDR3 sequences, about 20% of them singletons. In addition, the sample was reused for a study of T cells expressing NK-cell markers.

Sequenced material: PBMCs. The source of these receptors is a woman younger than 30 in good health.

A few counts support this clonotype. The chain uses TRBV5-6 and TRBJ2-7; D ambiguous. Deletions cut 5 bases from V and 3 bases from J, with 12 bases between. Germline-derived CDR1 and CDR2 are SGHDT and YYEEEE. This CDR3 has 13 residues. CDR3 in DNA: TGTGCCAGCAGGTCGGATCATAGCTACGAGCAGTACTTC. Protein product: CASRSDHSYEQYF.

This clonotype was seen at least ten times. J is TRBJ2-1 and V is TRBV2, with D possibly TRBD2 on 5 matching bases. V was clipped by 2 bases and J by 2 bases, with 10 bases between them. There are 15 residues in the CDR3. Per the germline V gene, CDR1 is SNHLY and CDR2 is FYNNEI. The CDR3 sequence: CASSESGSPYNEQFF. The CDR3, as DNA: TGTGCCAGCAGTGAATCGGGGTCCCCCTACAATGAGCAGTTCTTC.

This chain connects TRBV7-2 to TRBJ2-7, with 7 bases matching TRBD2. V shed 3 bases, J shed 1 base, and the junction held 9 bases outside the gene matches. Germline values: CDR1 SGHTA, CDR2 FQGNSA. CDR3 length: 16 amino acids. This chain's CDR3 is CASSFPLAVVSYEQYF. The CDR3 DNA sequence: TGTGCCAGCAGCTTCCCTCTAGCGGTTGTATCCTACGAGCAGTACTTC. Full variable domain (rest looked up from reference TRBV7-2 and TRBJ2-7): GAGVSQSPSNKVTEKGKDVELRCDPISGHTALYWYRQSLGQGLEFLIYFQGNSAPDKSGLPSDRFSAERTGGSVSTLTIQRTQQEDSAVYLCASSFPLAVVSYEQYFGPGTRLTVT.

The gene calls are TRBV3-1 and TRBJ2-1; tentatively, D is TRBD1 (6 bases). Germline CDR1 reads LGHDT; CDR2 reads YNNKEL (reference sequence). V lost 6 bases to trimming and J lost 7 bases, with 10 bases between them. CDR3 length: 12 residues. The DNA of the CDR3 is TGTGCCAGCAGAACCAGGGGTAATGAGCAGTTCTTC. It translates to CASRTRGNEQFF.

The CDR3 DNA reads TGTGCCAGCGGACCTAGGTACGGGGAGACCCAGTACTTC. Its protein product is CASGPRYGETQYF. V and J are TRBV27 and TRBJ2-5; D is uncertain. Germline V gives CDR1 MNHEY, CDR2 SMNVEV (reference sequence). Trimming stripped 8 bases from V and 5 bases from J, with 15 bases between. This CDR3 spans 13 amino acids.

Ten or more counts support this clonotype. The chain links TRBV20-1 to TRBJ2-7, with a weak D call TRBD1 (6 bases). Trimming took off 0 bases at V and 2 bases at J, with 17 bases between the two ends. From germline, CDR1 is DFQATT and CDR2 SNEGSKA (reference sequence). The CDR3 has 16 residues. CDR3 amino acids: CSAREGYRESAYEQYF. The CDR3 nucleotides read TGCAGTGCTAGAGAAGGTTACAGGGAATCCGCCTACGAGCAGTACTTC.

This clonotype has at least ten counts. The V call is TRBV11-2, the J call TRBJ2-4, with D perhaps TRBD2 (6 bases). Germline V CDR1 and CDR2: SGHAT, FQNNGV. The CDR3 runs to 15 residues. V shed 5 bases and J shed 7 bases, with 18 bases lying between them. DNA for the CDR3: TGTGCCAGCAGCCAACGGCCGGGAGCTAGGAACATTCAGTACTTC. Its translation is CASSQRPGARNIQYF.

The rearrangement uses TRBV10-1 and TRBJ2-7, with D unresolved. Trimming took 4 bases from V and 1 from J, leaving 17 bases between them. The CDR3 contains 16 residues. Germline V gives CDR1 WNHNN, CDR2 SYGVQD (reference sequence). The CDR3 loop reads CASSVRELDVSYEQYF. The DNA of the CDR3 is TGCGCCAGCAGTGTTAGGGAATTGGACGTTTCCTACGAGCAGTACTTC.

The V call is TRBV9, the J call TRBJ1-5, with D unclear. CDR1 is SGDLS and CDR2 is YYNGEE in the germline V gene. V shed 0 bases and J shed 2 bases, with 9 bases lying between them. The CDR3 spans 15 residues. The CDR3 DNA sequence: TGTGCCAGCAGCGTAGGTTTTAGACGCAATCAGCCCCAGCATTTT. Translation: CASSVGFRRNQPQHF. Full variable domain (outside the CDR3, taken from reference TRBV9 and TRBJ1-5): DSGVTQTPKHLITATGQRVTLRCSPRSGDLSVYWYQQSLDQGLQFLIQYYNGEERAKGNILERFSAQQFPDLHSELNLSSLELGDSALYFCASSVGFRRNQPQHFGDGTRLSIL.

This clonotype was seen only a few times. The chain uses TRBV6-2 or TRBV6-3 and TRBJ1-5, with 7 bases lining up with TRBD1. This CDR3 contains 14 residues. Looked up from germline, CDR1 is MNHEY and CDR2 is SVGEGT. Germline trimming cut 6 bases from V and 5 bases from J; bases unmatched to any gene: 7. The CDR3: CASSRDREDQPQHF. CDR3 DNA sequence: TGTGCCAGCAGCCGCGACAGGGAGGATCAGCCCCAGCATTTT.

This clonotype has more than one count but fewer than ten. This sequence joins TRBV7-8 and TRBJ2-7; D remains ambiguous. Trimming removed 0 bases at V and 2 bases at J, with 11 bases between. Germline V gene lookup returns CDR1 SGHVS and CDR2 FQNEAQ. The CDR3 extends over 15 amino acids. The CDR3: CASSLARVRTYEQYF. The CDR3, as DNA: TGTGCCAGCAGCTTAGCAAGGGTGAGGACCTACGAGCAGTACTTC. The whole variable domain, remainder taken from reference TRBV7-8 and TRBJ2-7, is GAGVSQSPRYKVAKRGQDVALRCDPISGHVSLFWYQQALGQGPEFLTYFQNEAQLDKSGLPSDRFFAERPEGSVSTLKIQRTQQEDSAVYLCASSLARVRTYEQYFGPGTRLTVT.

This clonotype was detected once. This chain links TRBV12-3 or TRBV12-4 with TRBJ2-1; 7 positions match TRBD2. CDR3 size: 16 residues. J lost 1 base, V lost 6 bases, and 9 bases had no gene match. CDR3 residues: CASSSPAGWSYNEQFF. For the CDR3, the DNA is TGTGCCAGCAGCAGCCCAGCGGGGTGGTCCTACAATGAGCAGTTCTTC.

The J gene is TRBJ2-5, the V gene TRBV19; 7 bases are a match to TRBD1. CDR3 length equals 15 residues. Germline V gene data show CDR1 as LNHDA and CDR2 as SQIVND (reference sequence). Germline trimming cut 0 bases from V and 3 bases from J; bases unmatched to any gene: 4. The CDR3 DNA reads as TGTGCCAGTAGTATAGATTTTACAGGGGAAGAGACCCAGTACTTC. This sequence encodes CASSIDFTGEETQYF.

This clonotype was seen a handful of times. The genes are TRBV4-3 and TRBJ2-2; D gene ambiguous. V was pared by 0 bases and J by 12 bases, with 14 bases between. The germline V gene has CDR1 LGHNA and CDR2 YSLEER. This CDR3 is built from 14 residues. The CDR3 DNA follows: TGCGCCAGCAGCCAAGATCCCCTCTTTCCTAAGCTGTTTTTT. Translated, it gives CASSQDPLFPKLFF.

The V and J genes are TRBV11-3 and TRBJ2-1, with D perhaps TRBD2 (5 bases). Trimming cost V 2 bases and J 9 bases, with 23 bases left between them. The CDR3 totals 17 residues. Germline V lookup: CDR1 SGHNT, CDR2 YENEEA. The CDR3 DNA reads TGTGCCAGCAGCTTACGGAAACTAGGCATACATAGATGTGAGCAGTTCTTC. Encoded protein: CASSLRKLGIHRCEQFF.

A few counts support this clonotype. The chain is built from TRBV5-8 and TRBJ2-5, with D tentatively TRBD1 or TRBD2 (5 bases each). Germline assignment: CDR1 SGHTS and CDR2 YDEGEE. The CDR3 is 13 residues long. Trimming stripped 7 bases from V and 3 bases from J, with 13 bases between. CDR3 nucleotides: TGTGCCAGCGTCCCCGGGACGGAAGAGACCCAGTACTTC. This codes for CASVPGTEETQYF.

This clonotype was seen only a few times. The chain couples TRBV18 to TRBJ2-3, with TRBD2 identical over 11 bases. Germline CDR1 and CDR2: KGHSH and LQKENI. This CDR3 is 18 amino acids long. After removal of 6 bases from V and 1 base from J, the junction contained 12 bases not matched to a gene. For the CDR3, the DNA is TGTGCCAGCTCCCGATCTCCTACTAGCGGGGGCCGCACAGATACGCAGTATTTT. This encodes CASSRSPTSGGRTDTQYF.

This clonotype occurred a few times. The chain is built from TRBV20-1 and TRBJ2-1; 7 bases are a match to TRBD2. Unmatched junction bases numbered 8, after V lost 6 bases and J lost 3 bases. CDR1 and CDR2 from the germline V gene are DFQATT and SNEGSKA (reference sequence). This CDR3 spans 14 amino acids. Written as DNA, the CDR3 is TGCAGTGCATCTGGGACTATCGACTACAATGAGCAGTTCTTC. This encodes CSASGTIDYNEQFF.

The rearrangement joins TRBV27 to TRBJ1-4; D is uncertain. In germline, CDR1 is MNHEY, CDR2 SMNVEV (reference sequence). The CDR3 has 12 residues. The germline V and J ends were trimmed by 8 bases and 8 bases, with 12 bases remaining between them. The CDR3 here is CASRSNGEKLFF. The CDR3 DNA follows: TGTGCCAGCCGTTCGAACGGGGAAAAACTGTTTTTT.

This clonotype was recorded many times. The chain couples TRBV20-1 to TRBJ1-3, with 9 bases identical to TRBD1. Unmatched junction bases numbered 9, after V lost 5 bases and J lost 7 bases. CDR3 size: 14 residues. Germline loops: CDR1 DFQATT, CDR2 SNEGSKA (reference sequence). The CDR3 region has the DNA TGCAGTGCTCCCCAACAGGGGGCGAGGAACACCATATATTTT. This codes for CSAPQQGARNTIYF.

The V call is TRBV10-3, the J call TRBJ2-3, with 9 bases lining up with TRBD2. V lost 8 bases to trimming and J lost 3 bases; unmatched junction nucleotides: 18. The CDR3 is 18 amino acids. The germline V gene encodes CDR1 ENHRY and CDR2 SYGVKD. The CDR3, as DNA: TGTGCCATCTCCCAACCCAGGGGTGCGGGAGGGCTGACAGATACGCAGTATTTT. This codes for CAISQPRGAGGLTDTQYF.

There are a few counts of this clonotype. The chain combines TRBV11-2 with TRBJ2-3; possible D gene TRBD2, 5 bases. Germline CDR1 SGHAT, CDR2 FQNNGV. The CDR3 extends over 16 amino acids. Trimming shortened V by 1 base and J by 4 bases, and 15 bases separated the two germline ends. The DNA for the CDR3 is TGTGCCAGCAGCTTAGGTCGGATCGGGGTCCCAGATACGCAGTATTTT. This encodes CASSLGRIGVPDTQYF.

V gene TRBV7-2 combines with J gene TRBJ2-7; 16 nucleotides align to TRBD2. The CDR3 consists of 17 residues. The J segment lost 4 bases and the V segment lost 5 bases, leaving 8 bases of the junction unmatched. Germline CDR1 SGHTA, CDR2 FQGNSA. The CDR3 DNA follows: TGTGCCAGCAGCCCCCGGGGACTAGCGGGAGGGGATTACGAGCAGTACTTC. Protein product: CASSPRGLAGGDYEQYF.

This clonotype came up a few times. The chain carries TRBV27 and TRBJ1-1, with D maybe TRBD1 (5 bases). Germline V CDR1 and CDR2: MNHEY, SMNVEV (reference sequence). This CDR3 contains 15 residues. Trimming shortened V by 2 bases and J by 0 bases, and 10 bases separated the two germline ends. The CDR3 sequence is CASSLAGLMNTEAFF. The CDR3 nucleotides are TGTGCCAGCAGTTTAGCGGGACTGATGAACACTGAAGCTTTCTTT.

The chain carries TRBV12-3 or TRBV12-4 and TRBJ1-1, with D perhaps matching TRBD1 (6 bases). V was shortened by 1 base and J by 10 bases, with 13 bases between the two germline ends. The CDR3 runs 13 residues. Here the CDR3 reads CASSLETDRRAFF. The CDR3 nucleotides read TGTGCCAGCAGTTTAGAGACCGACAGGAGAGCTTTCTTT.

This clonotype was detected a few times. The J gene is TRBJ2-7, the V gene TRBV4-1, with TRBD1 as a possible D gene (6 bases). The germline V gene encodes CDR1 MGHRA and CDR2 YSYEKL. The CDR3 contains 13 residues. The germline V and J ends were trimmed by 4 bases and 2 bases, with 9 bases remaining between them. The CDR3 nucleotides read TGCGCCAGCAGCCCTTGGACAGCCTACGAGCAGTACTTC. Its translation: CASSPWTAYEQYF.

J is TRBJ1-2 and V is TRBV7-2; D not certain. Germline V gives CDR1 SGHTA, CDR2 FQGNSA. Trimming left V 0 bases short and J 1 base short, with 6 bases between. The CDR3 extends over 14 amino acids. The CDR3 DNA reads TGTGCCAGCAGCTTAGCGCGGCTTAACTATGGCTACACCTTC. Amino acid sequence: CASSLARLNYGYTF.

This clonotype was seen repeatedly, ten times or more. This chain connects TRBV12-3 or TRBV12-4 to TRBJ2-2; D ambiguous. CDR3 size: 12 residues. Trimming shortened V by 3 bases and J by 6 bases, and 5 bases separated the two germline ends. CDR3 in DNA: TGTGCCAGCAGTTTCGGGCCCGGGGAGCTGTTTTTT. Protein sequence: CASSFGPGELFF.

This clonotype was counted only a few times. The J gene is TRBJ2-4, the V gene TRBV5-6; 9 positions agree with TRBD1. CDR1 is SGHDT, CDR2 YYEEEE, per germline. The V segment lost 4 bases and the J segment 9 bases; nucleotides outside the gene matches: 8. This CDR3 has 14 amino acids. CDR3 bases: TGTGCCAGCAGCCTCGAACAGGGGGCGGGCATTCAGTACTTC. The encoded protein is CASSLEQGAGIQYF.

This clonotype appeared a few times. This chain uses TRBV20-1 with TRBJ2-1; 12 nucleotides line up with TRBD2. Germline V gene sequence: CDR1 DFQATT, CDR2 SNEGSKA (reference sequence). The CDR3 runs to 15 residues. The trim removed 2 bases at V and 4 bases at J, leaving 3 bases unmatched. The CDR3 DNA follows: TGCAGTGCTAGACTAGCGGGGGGGATATACAATGAGCAGTTCTTC. Translated: CSARLAGGIYNEQFF.

The sample holds many counts of this clonotype. This rearrangement joins TRBV2 to TRBJ2-1, with 7 positions matching TRBD1. CDR1 and CDR2 (germline): SNHLY, FYNNEI. CDR3 length: 13 residues. The V gene end was trimmed by 8 bases and the J gene end by 8 bases; junction bases not matched to a gene: 9. The CDR3 is CASVKGGLDEQFF. CDR3 DNA: TGTGCCAGCGTTAAAGGGGGCTTGGATGAGCAGTTCTTC.

A few counts support this clonotype. The rearrangement joins TRBV20-1 to TRBJ1-5; the D is unclear. Germline V CDR1 and CDR2: DFQATT, SNEGSKA (reference sequence). Deletions cut 6 bases from V and 5 bases from J, with 11 bases between. CDR3 size: 12 residues. The CDR3 DNA sequence: TGCAGTGCCGGGTCCCCAGATCAGCCCCAGCATTTT. Translated, it gives CSAGSPDQPQHF.